One T cell receptor beta chain is described in this entry. This sample stems from a study of T-cell reconstitution after alpha-beta-depleted transplantation in children. Library preparation (for TCRbeta) was performed with unique molecular identifiers. MiXCR, applied by TCRdb to the PCR reads, yields one record per CDR3 protein. The table records hundreds of thousands of distinct CDR3 sequences, 16% of them present only once. Sequenced material: PBMCs from the stem cell graft donor, taken from the stem cell graft. The receptor was derived from a human donor who donated a stem cell graft to a child with acute myeloid leukemia.

In DNA, the CDR3 is TGCAGTGCTCCCAGCGGGGGGCACCTCTACAATGAGCAGTTCTTC. This encodes CSAPSGGHLYNEQFF. The gene calls are TRBV20-1 and TRBJ2-1, with 9 bases identical to TRBD2. This CDR3 is 15 amino acids long. V lost 5 bases, J lost 3 bases, and 8 bases stayed unmatched. In germline, CDR1 is DFQATT, CDR2 SNEGSKA (reference sequence).